This passage covers 5 T cell receptor beta chains from one sample sequenced in a study of T cell changes during pregnancy in multiple sclerosis. TCRdb keeps only in-frame clones here, not all; method: immunoSEQ multiplex PCR. The sample lists roughly 70,000 clones; about nine tenths were seen once. Specimen: peripheral blood, collected in the third trimester of pregnancy. Source of these receptors: a female donor with multiple sclerosis, enrolled in a pregnancy study.

The rearrangement links TRBV11-3 to TRBJ2-1; 8 positions agree with TRBD2. The CDR3 length is 15 residues. Trimming took 5 bases from V and 12 from J; bases not matched to a gene: 15. Germline-derived CDR1 and CDR2 are SGHNT and YENEEA. CDR3 sequence: CASSLESGSSDGQFF. The CDR3 nucleotides read TGTGCCAGCAGCCTCGAGAGCGGGAGCTCAGATGGGCAGTTCTTC.

This chain connects TRBV19 to TRBJ2-7, with 7 positions matching TRBD1. This CDR3 is built from 13 residues. Unmatched junction bases numbered 6, after V lost 4 bases and J lost 6 bases. Germline V gene data show CDR1 as LNHDA and CDR2 as SQIVND (reference sequence). CDR3 sequence reads: CASSNGQDSEQYF. CDR3 in DNA: TGTGCCAGTAGTAACGGACAGGATAGCGAGCAGTACTTC.

The V call is TRBV9, the J call TRBJ1-1; a weak D match, TRBD1 (5 bases). Trimming took 6 bases from V and 7 from J, leaving 19 bases between them. The CDR3 totals 14 residues. CDR1 and CDR2 from the germline V gene are SGDLS and YYNGEE. The CDR3 region has the DNA TGTGCCAGCACCCTGGGGCATCAGAAGAGTGAAGCTTTCTTT. This translates into CASTLGHQKSEAFF.

The chain carries TRBV14 and TRBJ1-1; D gene unclear. The CDR3 is 13 residues long. The ends were cut back, 1 base at V and 11 bases at J, with 14 bases in the middle. The germline V gene encodes CDR1 SGHDN and CDR2 FVKESK. This CDR3 reads CASSQGGWQAAFF. The CDR3, as DNA: TGTGCCAGCAGCCAAGGCGGGTGGCAGGCCGCTTTCTTT.

The genes are TRBV6-4 and TRBJ2-1; 8 bases map to TRBD1. The CDR3 sequence is 13 residues long. The ends lost 9 bases at V and 5 bases at J; junction bases unmatched: 6. The germline V gene encodes CDR1 MRHNA and CDR2 SNTAGT. The CDR3 reads CARDRESHNEQFF. CDR3 bases: TGTGCCAGGGACAGGGAATCCCACAATGAGCAGTTCTTC.